This is a list of T cell receptor beta chains from one sample in a study of memory CD8 T cells in hepatitis C reinfection. Using immunoSEQ multiplex PCR, the repertoire was profiled, and TCRdb retains in-frame clones only, with some absent. The sample contains roughly 43,000 clones, around 87% of which appear only once. Sequenced input: naive CD8+ T cells sorted from blood. Every receptor here comes from a man aged 18 to 29 with hepatitis C virus infection. CDR3s include the opening cysteine and the closing phenylalanine or tryptophan. The D gene is left open where the match is weak. Where a row states a size, it is once, few, many or the class of an expanded clone; other rows omit it.

clone size | CDR3 length | J gene | D gene | V gene | CDR3 protein | CDR3 DNA
- | 14 | TRBJ1-1 | TRBD1 | TRBV5-3 | CARSLTGGEAEAFF | TGTGCCAGAAGCTTGACAGGGGGGGAAGCTGAAGCTTTCTTT
- | 15 | TRBJ2-2 | - | TRBV12-2 | CASGLADPNTGELFF | TGTGCAAGTGGGCTAGCGGACCCGAACACCGGGGAGCTGTTTTTT
- | 20 | TRBJ2-3 | - | TRBV1 | CTSSQDQSLAGGLSTDTQYF | TGCACCAGCAGCCAAGATCAGTCACTAGCGGGAGGGTTAAGCACAGATACGCAGTATTTT
- | 13 | TRBJ2-1 | TRBD2 | TRBV19 | CASSILAGGEQFF | TGTGCCAGTAGTATTTTAGCGGGAGGTGAGCAGTTCTTC
- | 15 | TRBJ1-1 | - | TRBV10-3 | CAISEGIGGMLEAFF | TGTGCCATCAGTGAGGGGATAGGGGGAATGTTGGAAGCTTTCTTT
- | 14 | TRBJ1-5 | TRBD1 | TRBV6-6 | CASMSQGAWQPQHF | TGTGCCAGCATGTCACAGGGGGCATGGCAGCCCCAGCATTTT
once | 18 | TRBJ2-2 | TRBD2 | TRBV4-3 | CASSQERQGLAGSGELFF | TGCGCCAGCAGCCAAGAACGGCAAGGACTAGCGGGGTCCGGGGAGCTGTTTTTT
- | 15 | TRBJ1-5 | - | TRBV28 | CASRLDGHSNQPQHF | TGTGCCAGCAGATTAGATGGACACAGCAATCAGCCCCAGCATTTT
- | 11 | TRBJ2-7 | - | TRBV11-2 | CASTSGYEQYF | TGTGCCAGCACCTCCGGCTACGAGCAGTACTTC
- | 14 | TRBJ2-2 | TRBD2 | TRBV7-2 | CASSRGGNTGELFF | TGTGCCAGCAGCCGCGGGGGAAACACCGGGGAGCTGTTTTTT
- | 14 | TRBJ2-4 | - | TRBV5-1 | CASSLERGGNIQYF | TGCGCCAGCAGCTTGGAGAGGGGAGGAAACATTCAGTACTTC
- | 17 | TRBJ2-2 | TRBD2 | TRBV7-9 | CASSLAPAGGPTGELFF | TGTGCCAGCAGCTTAGCGCCAGCGGGGGGGCCCACCGGGGAGCTGTTTTTT
- | 16 | TRBJ2-7 | TRBD2 | TRBV5-1 | CASSPPTSGQTYEQYF | TGCGCCAGCAGCCCACCAACTAGCGGGCAAACCTACGAGCAGTACTTC
- | 16 | TRBJ2-3 | TRBD1 | TRBV5-1 | CASSLAHEGATDTQYF | TGCGCCAGCAGCTTGGCCCACGAGGGGGCCACAGATACGCAGTATTTT
- | 14 | TRBJ2-1 | TRBD2 | TRBV27 | CASSSLAGDNEQFF | TGTGCCAGCAGTTCCCTAGCGGGGGACAATGAGCAGTTCTTC